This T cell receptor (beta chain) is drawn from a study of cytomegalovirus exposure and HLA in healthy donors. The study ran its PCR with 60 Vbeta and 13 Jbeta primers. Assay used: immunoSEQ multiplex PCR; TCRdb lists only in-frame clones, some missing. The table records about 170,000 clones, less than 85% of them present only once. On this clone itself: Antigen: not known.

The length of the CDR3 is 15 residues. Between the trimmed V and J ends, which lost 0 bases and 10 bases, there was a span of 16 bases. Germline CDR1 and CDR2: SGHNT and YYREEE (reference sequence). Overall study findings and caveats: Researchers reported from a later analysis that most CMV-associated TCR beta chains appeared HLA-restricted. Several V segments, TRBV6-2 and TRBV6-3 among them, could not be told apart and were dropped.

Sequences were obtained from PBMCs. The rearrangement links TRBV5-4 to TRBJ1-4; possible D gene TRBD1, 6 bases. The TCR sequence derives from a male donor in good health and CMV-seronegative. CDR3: CASSLGVQGQSKLFF. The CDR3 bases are TGTGCCAGCAGCTTGGGAGTACAGGGTCAGTCAAAACTGTTTTTT.